The source of this T cell receptor (beta chain) is a study of human T cells and chemical hapten exposure. Described time point: patch test 2, 6 weeks after DPC sensitization. As for treatment: therapeutic diphenylcyclopropenone sensitization with weekly scalp DPC. TCRdb re-called the RACE reads with MiXCR, one entry per CDR3 protein. Altogether a few hundred thousand distinct CDR3 sequences are present, about 6% being singletons, with the ten largest covering 5% to 6%. This clonotype has a count of ten or more. The V end lost 10 bases, the J end lost 6 bases, and 19 bases lay between the germline ends. CDR1 MDHEN and CDR2 SYDVKM come from the germline V gene. This CDR3 is built from 14 residues.

The clonotype comes from a woman younger than 35 with alopecia areata. Some clones in this sample may be carry-over from other donors' samples. This chain joins TRBV28 and TRBJ2-1; D tentatively reads TRBD1 or TRBD2 (5 bases each). This specimen consisted of whole blood, obtained in connection with sensitization to the hapten diphenylcyclopropenone (DPC). CDR3 in amino acids: CATAGTRDLNEQFF. In nucleotides, the CDR3 is TGTGCCACGGCCGGGACGCGAGACCTCAATGAGCAGTTCTTC.